Given below is one T cell receptor (beta chain) in context. The antigen it recognizes is unknown. Base qualities are missing; no much larger clone stands one base away. TCR beta CDR3 regions were amplified from RNA transcripts. The first round of RT-PCR for the TCR CDR3 was performed with the HTBI primer set and the Qiagen OneStep RT-PCR kit. Libraries were constructed in a second round of multiplex PCR, after which size selection and purification were carried out. Paired-end sequencing of the libraries was performed with 100 bp reads on an Illumina HiSeq2000. Regarding the original processing steps: SOAPnuke was used to process the raw data, throwing out any read that contained adapters or uncalled bases, had a mean Phred below 15, or lacked an exact constant-primer or identifier match. High-quality paired reads were merged with COPE v1.2.5, and unique nucleotide sequences were defined as clonotypes. MiTCR v1.1 was used to align clonotypes to the IMGT TRBV, TRBD and TRBJ reference segments. Analysis was restricted to V-J combinations with a frequency above 0.0001, which covered about 99% of repertoires. The TCS score was defined as the ratio of F50 (clonal expansion) to E x V (chaos), calculated using BLOSUM62-based TCRdist between CDR3 peptides within each V-J. Welch's t-statistics and random forest reduced 500 to 550 V-J features to roughly 13, which were used in a naive Bayes classifier (R e1071). The similarity between thyroid and blood repertoires was quantified using the Morisita-Horn index. Through fastp at Q25 and MiXCR, TCRdb rebuilt clones from the public reads, retaining in-frame beta chains. Entries that share a CDR3 protein sequence are merged under the most common genes and DNA. These V and J calls originate from TCRdb's pipeline instead of the authors' own analysis. The sample data list hundreds of thousands of distinct CDR3 sequences, and around 38% of these were observed just once. About 9% of the sample belongs to the ten largest clones.

Clipping removes 6 bases from V and 4 bases from J, with 11 as the unmatched junction base count. The germline V gene (reference sequence) yields DFQATT for CDR1 and SNEGSKA for CDR2. The CDR3, cysteine through phenylalanine, is 14 amino acids long. Solely the CDR3 DNA is kept, with 42 bases framed from the first base. The sample is drawn from a study of T cells in Graves' hyperthyroidism and ophthalmopathy (dated by TCRdb to about 2019). Describing the broader study: Peripheral blood samples were taken at initial diagnosis, before any treatment was given. Thyroid tissue and blood T-cell repertoires from six Graves' hyperthyroidism patients were also compared in the study. Prospective prediction of ophthalmopathy was tested in an independent validation cohort consisting of roughly 19 hyperthyroidism patients and about 17 patients who later progressed to ophthalmopathy. After blood sampling, hyperthyroidism patients were treated with methimazole at a starting dose of 30 mg daily, and ophthalmopathy patients were treated with high-dose intravenous methylprednisolone. The 75 to 100 discovery patients were randomly split 7:3 into training and test sets. To identify distinguishing TCR V-J signatures, a discovery cohort of roughly 100 patients was used, comprising 40 to 45 with Graves' ophthalmopathy and some 60 with stable Graves' hyperthyroidism. According to the paper, TCR Vbeta CDR3 sequencing was carried out on about 140 peripheral blood samples, which came from 40 to 45 ophthalmopathy, 75 to 80 hyperthyroidism and roughly 17 progressor patients. Broader findings and caveats from the paper: No statistical method was used to fix the sample size in advance, and group allocation was not hidden from the investigators. In validation, progression to ophthalmopathy was predicted by the model with roughly 71% sensitivity and about 72% specificity, a median of approximately 7.1 months before onset. A model built on a 13 V-J signature distinguished ophthalmopathy from stable hyperthyroidism, reaching approximately 89% sensitivity and around 81% specificity in cross-validation and 80%/75% in testing. Most expanded thyroid clonotypes (frequency above 0.001) were also detected in blood, suggesting blood repertoires may reflect thyroid immune responses.

A patient counted as having stable Graves' hyperthyroidism if no progression to ophthalmopathy occurred over 18 months of follow-up. Hyperthyroidism patients were newly diagnosed, had a disease duration of under 2 months, and were aged 18 to 65 years. Exclusion was applied to patients with uncontrolled infections, other autoimmune diseases, pregnancy or lactation. Diagnoses were established on the basis of clinical symptoms, serum thyroxine and TRAb, thyroid ultrasound, and orbital computed tomography. Ficoll-Paque density gradient centrifugation was used to isolate PBMCs from around 10 ml of fresh peripheral blood. Trizol reagent was used to extract total RNA, and RNA quality was then checked on an Agilent 2100 Bioanalyzer.

Rearrangement joined TRBV20-1 to TRBJ2-7; TRBD1 fits 8 bases in the junction. Sequenced sample: blood. This clonotype originated in a man between 18 and 29 years old with Graves' hyperthyroidism. The nucleotide sequence is TGCAGTGCCAGGTCGGGACAGGCTAAGTACGAGCAGTACTTC. It is translated as CSARSGQAKYEQYF.